Listed here are 32 T cell receptor beta chains from one sample, sequenced in a study of T cells in Graves' hyperthyroidism and ophthalmopathy. There were TCR beta CDR3 regions amplified from RNA transcripts. Initially, a first-round RT-PCR of the TCR CDR3 employed the HTBI primer set. TCRdb reprocessed the multiplex PCR reads with MiXCR, giving one entry per CDR3 protein. The sample contains about 410,000 distinct CDR3 sequences, about 15% of which appear only once. Sequencing was done on a sample of blood. The receptors originated from a woman aged 25 to 39 with Graves' ophthalmopathy.

The rearrangement joins TRBV25-1 to TRBJ1-6; no reliable D call. In germline, CDR1 is MGHDK, CDR2 SYGVNS. The length of the CDR3 is 14 residues. Trimming cost V 3 bases and J 8 bases, with 11 bases left between them. The CDR3 coding sequence is TGTGCCAGCAGTGACCAACAACTAGATTCACCCCTCCACTTT. Translated, it gives CASSDQQLDSPLHF.

This clonotype was seen repeatedly, ten times or more. The CDR3 protein is CASSGRTGGKGEQYF. Written as DNA, the CDR3 is TGTGCCAGCAGTGGTCGGACAGGGGGAAAAGGGGAGCAGTACTTC. V is TRBV25-1 and J is TRBJ2-7, with 10 bases identical to TRBD1. The CDR3 extends over 15 amino acids. V was clipped by 4 bases and J by 7 bases; unmatched bases: 10. Germline CDR1 MGHDK, CDR2 SYGVNS.

The table lists this clonotype with a few counts. As DNA, the CDR3 is TGCGCCAGCAGCGAAAGCCAAGATCTGCAGCACTTGCCTTATAATTCACCCCTCCACTTT. It specifies CASSESQDLQHLPYNSPLHF. The J gene is TRBJ1-6, the V gene TRBV4-1; no clear D. Germline CDR1 reads MGHRA; CDR2 reads YSYEKL. The CDR3 sequence is 20 residues long. The germline V and J ends were trimmed by 5 bases and 4 bases, with 27 bases remaining between them.

A few counts support this clonotype. This rearrangement joins TRBV29-1 to TRBJ1-1; no firm D call. Trimming removed 7 bases at V and 4 bases at J, with 10 bases between. The germline V gene encodes CDR1 SQVTM and CDR2 ANQGSEA. This CDR3 contains 11 residues. The CDR3 protein is CSGQVITEAFF. The CDR3, as DNA: TGCAGCGGCCAGGTAATCACTGAAGCTTTCTTT.

This clonotype has ten or more counts. The chain combines TRBV6-1 with TRBJ2-3, with 11 bases lining up with TRBD2. The CDR3 is 14 residues long. V was pared by 7 bases and J by 2 bases, with 2 bases of the junction left unmatched. The germline V gene encodes CDR1 MNHNS and CDR2 SASEGT. CDR3: CASTLAGATDTQYF. The CDR3 nucleotides read TGTGCCAGCACACTAGCGGGGGCCACAGATACGCAGTATTTT.

This clonotype has at least ten counts. The J gene is TRBJ2-3, the V gene TRBV28; D not resolved. Between the trimmed V and J ends, which lost 6 bases and 6 bases, there was a span of 13 bases. The CDR3 is 13 amino acids. The germline gives CDR1 MDHEN, CDR2 SYDVKM. CDR3 bases: TGTGCCAGCAGCCTGGGAATTGGGGATACGCAGTATTTT. This encodes CASSLGIGDTQYF.

This clonotype was picked up a small number of times. CDR3 amino acids: CASSLLRTGTLGGNQPQHF. The CDR3 DNA follows: TGCGCCAGCAGCTTGTTGCGGACAGGGACCCTAGGAGGTAATCAGCCCCAGCATTTT. This chain joins TRBV5-1 and TRBJ1-5, with TRBD1 identical over 8 bases. This CDR3 has 19 residues. The J segment lost 4 bases and the V segment lost 1 base, leaving 16 bases of the junction unmatched. In germline, CDR1 is SGHRS, CDR2 YFSETQ.

This clonotype was counted at least ten times. The genes are TRBV2 and TRBJ2-2; 7 positions match TRBD2. V gave up 6 bases and J gave up 3 bases; unmatched junction bases: 7. This CDR3 has 15 amino acids. CDR1 is SNHLY, CDR2 FYNNEI, per germline. For the CDR3, the DNA is TGTGCCAGCAGCAAGGATAGCGGGTACACCGGGGAGCTGTTTTTT. As protein: CASSKDSGYTGELFF. Full variable domain (remainder filled in from reference TRBV2 and TRBJ2-2): EPEVTQTPSHQVTQMGQEVILRCVPISNHLYFYWYRQILGQKVEFLVSFYNNEISEKSEIFDDQFSVERPDGSNFTLKIRSTKLEDSAMYFCASSKDSGYTGELFFGEGSRLTVL.

Concerning this clonotype: One base away lies a much larger clone, so this may be a sequencing read error. The chain employs TRBV6-2 or TRBV6-3 and TRBJ2-1, with 9 bases identical to TRBD2. This CDR3 region has 16 residues. The V gene's germline CDR1 is MNHEY and CDR2 SVGEGT. CDR3 coding DNA: TGTGCCAGCGGGGACCTAGCGGGGATCTCCTACAATGAGCAGTCCTTC. Amino acids: CASGDLAGISYNEQSF.

This clonotype has at least ten counts. V usage is TRBV7-3 and J usage is TRBJ1-2; D not resolved. CDR1 is SGHTA and CDR2 is FQGTGA in the germline V gene. CDR3 size: 12 residues. The germline V and J ends were trimmed by 3 bases and 8 bases, with 10 bases remaining between them. As DNA, the CDR3 is TGTGCCAGCAGCTTTTCGCTTTTGGGCTACACCTTC. The encoded protein is CASSFSLLGYTF. Complete variable domain (other parts from reference TRBV7-3 and TRBJ1-2): GAGVSQTPSNKVTEKGKYVELRCDPISGHTALYWYRQSLGQGPEFLIYFQGTGAADDSGLPNDRFFAVRPEGSVSTLKIQRTERGDSAVYLCASSFSLLGYTFGSGTRLTVV.

Points on this clonotype: At one end the junction does not follow the germline gene, possibly because of a read error. The chain combines TRBV28 with TRBJ1-1; maybe TRBD1 (5 bases). The CDR3 is 15 amino acids. Germline CDR1 is MDHEN and CDR2 is SYDVKM. This chain's CDR3 is CASSLSGTTNAEAFF. CDR3 nucleotide sequence: TGTGCCAGCAGTTTATCCGGGACTACGAACGCTGAAGCTTTCTTT.

V usage is TRBV7-9 and J usage is TRBJ2-3; D is ambiguous. The CDR3 is made up of 19 amino acids. Trimming took off 3 bases at V and 6 bases at J, with 28 bases between the two ends. Germline-derived CDR1 and CDR2 are SEHNR and FQNEAQ (reference sequence). CDR3 sequence reads: CASSFLASPGRNTRDTQYF. As DNA, the CDR3 is TGTGCCAGCAGCTTTTTGGCTTCACCAGGTCGGAACACGCGGGATACGCAGTATTTT. The full variable domain, rest sourced from reference TRBV7-9 and TRBJ2-3, is DTGVSQNPRHKITKRGQNVTFRCDPISEHNRLYWYRQTLGQGPEFLTYFQNEAQLEKSRLLSDRFSAERPKGSFSTLEIQRTEQGDSAMYLCASSFLASPGRNTRDTQYFGPGTRLTVL.

This clonotype occurred many times. This chain joins TRBV12-3 or TRBV12-4 and TRBJ1-3; D is uncertain. Trimming stripped 3 bases from V and 0 bases from J, with 6 bases between. This CDR3 comprises 14 residues. CDR3: CASSFQDSGNTIYF. The CDR3 DNA is TGTGCCAGCAGTTTCCAGGACTCTGGAAACACCATATATTTT.

This clonotype was detected only a few times. V usage is TRBV15 and J usage is TRBJ1-2; no firm D call. The CDR3 runs to 13 residues. CDR1 and CDR2 from the germline V gene are LNHNV and YYDKDF (reference sequence). Deletions cut 1 base from V and 7 bases from J, with 10 bases between. The CDR3 protein is CATSRVEGSGYTF. The CDR3 DNA sequence: TGTGCCACCAGCAGAGTAGAAGGATCTGGCTACACCTTC.

This clonotype was observed many times. The rearrangement uses TRBV27 and TRBJ2-7; D is undetermined. This CDR3 is 17 amino acids long. The germline gives CDR1 MNHEY, CDR2 SMNVEV (reference sequence). Trimming took off 3 bases at V and 3 bases at J, with 21 bases between the two ends. In DNA, the CDR3 is TGTGCCAGCAGTTTTGATCCAGGTTCTCTGAAAGGCTACGAGCAGTACTTC. Protein: CASSFDPGSLKGYEQYF.

This clonotype was detected ten times or more. The chain recombines TRBV7-3 with TRBJ2-1, with D perhaps given as TRBD1 or TRBD2 (7 bases each). This CDR3 spans 15 amino acids. Looked up from germline, CDR1 is SGHTA and CDR2 is FQGTGA. V was cut by 4 bases and J by 9 bases, with 19 bases left in between. The CDR3 bases are TGTGCCAGCAGCTGGAAGGGAGGGGGCGCGGGTGAGCAGTTCTTC. Translated, it gives CASSWKGGGAGEQFF.

This clonotype occurred many times. The rearrangement joins TRBV12-3 or TRBV12-4 to TRBJ2-2; no clear D. Trimming left V 5 bases short and J 3 bases short, with 25 bases between. This CDR3 contains 19 residues. CDR3 DNA sequence: TGTGCCAGCAGTGGACGAAGAAGCAAGAATGCTGGGGACACCGGGGAGCTGTTTTTT. Translated: CASSGRRSKNAGDTGELFF.

This clonotype was recorded at least ten times. This chain links TRBV20-1 with TRBJ2-1; 15 bases fit TRBD2. Germline CDR1 reads DFQATT; CDR2 reads SNEGSKA (reference sequence). V dropped 3 bases and J dropped 6; count of bases not matched to a gene: 6. The CDR3 totals 16 residues. DNA for the CDR3: TGCAGTGCTAGTCGGACTAGCGGGGGGGGACTCAATGAGCAGTTCTTC. Its protein product is CSASRTSGGGLNEQFF.

This clonotype was observed a handful of times. The V call is TRBV20-1, the J call TRBJ1-5; a possible D gene is TRBD1 (6 bases). Trimming removed 6 bases at V and 4 bases at J, with 13 bases between. Germline V CDR1 and CDR2: DFQATT, SNEGSKA (reference sequence). This CDR3 is built from 13 residues. The CDR3 sequence: CSATNRVNQPQHF. CDR3 nucleotide sequence: TGCAGTGCGACTAACAGGGTGAATCAGCCCCAGCATTTT.

This clonotype was seen repeatedly, ten times or more. J is TRBJ1-4 and V is TRBV29-1; 7 bases match TRBD1. Trimming took 0 bases from V and 3 from J; bases not matched to a gene: 16. The V gene's germline CDR1 is SQVTM and CDR2 ANQGSEA. The CDR3 length is 19 residues. The CDR3 loop reads CSVEEDRDSAFEANEKLFF. As DNA, the CDR3 is TGCAGCGTTGAAGAGGACCGGGACAGCGCATTTGAGGCTAATGAAAAACTGTTTTTT.

In this sample, this clonotype turned up many times. V is TRBV6-1 and J is TRBJ1-1; D gene uncertain. Germline V gene sequence: CDR1 MNHNS, CDR2 SASEGT. This CDR3 is 12 amino acids long. V lost 7 bases and J 1 base, leaving 7 bases between the germline ends. CDR3 DNA sequence: TGTGCCAGCACGCTACAGAACACTGAAGCTTTCTTT. Amino acids: CASTLQNTEAFF.

The chain recombines TRBV29-1 with TRBJ2-3; D is perhaps TRBD2 (6 bases). The CDR3 consists of 16 residues. Germline V CDR1 and CDR2: SQVTM, ANQGSEA. V lost 4 bases and J lost 0, with 17 bases in between. CDR3: CSVVVAAQSSTDTQYF. For the CDR3, the DNA is TGCAGCGTTGTAGTAGCGGCCCAATCTAGCACAGATACGCAGTATTTT.

This clonotype was picked up many times. The rearrangement joins TRBV15 to TRBJ2-7; D is undetermined. This CDR3 region has 12 residues. CDR1 and CDR2 from the germline V gene are LNHNV and YYDKDF (reference sequence). Trimming took off 6 bases at V and 3 bases at J, with 9 bases between the two ends. The CDR3 is CATSSVVYEQYF. The DNA of the CDR3 is TGTGCCACCAGTTCCGTGGTCTACGAGCAGTACTTC.

This clonotype was recorded at least ten times. The genes are TRBV6-5 and TRBJ2-7, with a tentative D call TRBD1 (6 bases). Germline V gene sequence: CDR1 MNHEY, CDR2 SVGAGI. Deletions cut 6 bases from V and 5 bases from J, with 14 bases between. The CDR3 covers 13 residues. CDR3 in DNA: TGTGCCAGCAGCTTACAGGGAAAAAACGAGCAGTACTTC. Translating gives CASSLQGKNEQYF.

Concerning this clonotype itself: Given a much more abundant clone one base away, this may be a read error. This chain uses TRBV7-8 with TRBJ1-6; D uncertain. With 5 bases removed from V and 9 bases from J, the gap between germline ends came to 17 bases. Germline assignment: CDR1 SGHVS and CDR2 FQNEAQ. The CDR3 contains 15 residues. CDR3 residues: CASSATTWMGSPLHF. CDR3 DNA: TGTGCCAGCAGCGCTACTACATGGATGGGTTCACCCCTCCACTTT.

This clonotype has ten or more counts. The rearrangement joins TRBV7-9 to TRBJ1-2; D gene uncertain. The CDR3 spans 13 residues. CDR1 and CDR2 from the germline V gene are SEHNR and FQNEAQ (reference sequence). Trimming pared 5 bases from V and 3 bases from J, leaving 10 bases between. The CDR3 nucleotides read TGTGCCAGCAGCCATCCGGACTACTATGGCTACACCTTC. Amino acid sequence: CASSHPDYYGYTF.

The V gene is TRBV30, the J gene TRBJ2-1, with D perhaps TRBD2 (6 bases). The V gene lost 4 bases and the J gene lost 8 bases, with 18 bases spanning the gap. This CDR3 has 14 amino acids. Per the germline V gene, CDR1 is GTSNPN and CDR2 is SVGIG (reference sequence). The CDR3 bases are TGTGCCTGGAAAGGCGGGGCCTCTTCGTATGAGCAGTTCTTC. Amino acid sequence: CAWKGGASSYEQFF. The whole variable domain, remainder taken from reference TRBV30 and TRBJ2-1, is SQTIHQWPATLVQPVGSPLSLECTVEGTSNPNLYWYRQAAGRGLQLLFYSVGIGQISSEVPQNLSASRPQDRQFILSSKKLLLSDSGFYLCAWKGGASSYEQFFGPGTRLTVL.

This clonotype was seen ten or more times. The V and J genes are TRBV28 and TRBJ1-1, with D unclear. The CDR3 runs 19 residues. The V end lost 3 bases, the J end lost 0 bases, and 23 bases lay between the germline ends. Germline loops: CDR1 MDHEN, CDR2 SYDVKM. DNA for the CDR3: TGTGCCAGCAGTTTTTTTGTATTGAGAGTCGACATCGTGAACACTGAAGCTTTCTTT. Translated, it gives CASSFFVLRVDIVNTEAFF. The complete variable domain, with remaining parts taken from reference TRBV28 and TRBJ1-1, reads DVKVTQSSRYLVKRTGEKVFLECVQDMDHENMFWYRQDPGLGLRLIYFSYDVKMKEKGDIPEGYSVSREKKERFSLILESASTNQTSMYLCASSFFVLRVDIVNTEAFFGQGTRLTVV.

V gene TRBV29-1 combines with J gene TRBJ2-2; a weak D match, TRBD2 (5 bases). The CDR3 runs to 13 residues. V lost 1 base and J lost 7, with 10 bases in between. Germline CDR1 is SQVTM and CDR2 is ANQGSEA. CDR3 in DNA: TGCAGCGTTGAAGCCCTGGGGAGCGGGGAGCTGTTTTTT. Its translation: CSVEALGSGELFF.

The sample holds many counts of this clonotype. V is TRBV15 and J is TRBJ1-5; D possibly corresponds to TRBD1 (5 bases). V was shortened by 6 bases and J by 9 bases, with 18 bases between the two germline ends. Germline lookup yields CDR1 LNHNV and CDR2 YYDKDF (reference sequence). CDR3 length: 14 amino acids. CDR3 region: CATRDRGNWRPQHF. CDR3 in DNA: TGTGCCACCAGAGACAGAGGGAACTGGCGGCCCCAGCATTTT.

This clonotype came up a few times. The J gene is TRBJ1-6, the V gene TRBV20-1; 9 bases align to TRBD1. The CDR3 runs 15 residues. J gave up 8 bases and V 7 bases, and 12 bases lay outside the gene matches. CDR1 and CDR2 from the germline V gene are DFQATT and SNEGSKA (reference sequence). The CDR3 loop reads CSGTTPQGAYSPLHF. Here the CDR3 DNA reads TGCAGTGGCACGACCCCACAGGGGGCTTATTCACCCCTCCACTTT.

With respect to this clonotype: At one end, the junction sequence differs from germline, possibly due to a read error. The chain couples TRBV11-3 to TRBJ1-4, with unresolved D. This CDR3 spans 20 amino acids. Per the germline V gene, CDR1 is SGHNT and CDR2 is YENEEA. CDR3 region: CASSLPWWDLVFATNGKLFF. As DNA, the CDR3 is TGTGCCAGCAGCTTACCTTGGTGGGATCTGGTATTTGCAACTAATGGAAAACTGTTTTTT.